This passage covers 2 T cell receptor beta chains from one sample sequenced in a study of blood T cells in healthy people across ages. PCR was performed a second time for roughly 7 to 11 cycles using a sample-barcoded 5' primer and a J-beta primer mix. TCRdb reanalysed the 5' RACE reads using MiXCR and keeps one entry per CDR3 protein. The table includes about 1,500,000 distinct CDR3 sequences, 42% detected once. Sequenced material: blood. These receptors originate from a woman under 30 in good health.

This clonotype was seen just once. In DNA, the CDR3 is TGTGCCAGCAGGGGACGTGAGGTCCTGGACAATGAGCAGTTCTTC. Its protein is CASRGREVLDNEQFF. V usage is TRBV2 and J usage is TRBJ2-1; either TRBD1 or TRBD2 may fit D (5 bases each). V dropped 6 bases and J dropped 5 bases, with 17 bases sitting between them. This CDR3 contains 15 residues. Germline lookup yields CDR1 SNHLY and CDR2 FYNNEI.

CDR3 nucleotides: TGTGCCAGCAGTTTGTCTATCGGGGAGCTGTTTTTT. Translated: CASSLSIGELFF. The chain employs TRBV12-3 or TRBV12-4 and TRBJ2-2; D is undetermined. The CDR3 is made up of 12 amino acids. With 3 bases removed from V and 7 bases from J, the gap between germline ends came to 6 bases.